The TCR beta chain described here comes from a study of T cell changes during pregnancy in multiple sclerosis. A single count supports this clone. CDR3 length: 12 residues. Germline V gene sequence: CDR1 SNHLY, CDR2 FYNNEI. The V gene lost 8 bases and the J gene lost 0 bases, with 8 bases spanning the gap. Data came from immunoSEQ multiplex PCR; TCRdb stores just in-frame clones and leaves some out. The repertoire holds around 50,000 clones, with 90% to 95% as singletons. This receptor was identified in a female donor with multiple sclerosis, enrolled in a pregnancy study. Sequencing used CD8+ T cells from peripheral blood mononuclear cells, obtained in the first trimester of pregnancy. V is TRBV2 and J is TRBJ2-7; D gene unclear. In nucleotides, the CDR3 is TGTGCCAGCTCCGAGAGCTCCTACGAGCAGTACTTC. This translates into CASSESSYEQYF. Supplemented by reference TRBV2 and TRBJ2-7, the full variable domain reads EPEVTQTPSHQVTQMGQEVILRCVPISNHLYFYWYRQILGQKVEFLVSFYNNEISEKSEIFDDQFSVERPDGSNFTLKIRSTKLEDSAMYFCASSESSYEQYFGPGTRLTVT.